This TCR beta chain was captured in a study of blood T cell repertoires in COVID-19. Study context: Italy, Spain and the United States were the sources of the convalescent and acute COVID-19 samples. Sample material is recorded as cDNA or gDNA derived from T cells, B-cell-depleted T cells, or PBMCs.

Authors' methods: Nucleated cell counts were estimated from reference gene primer amplification. Profiling relied on immunoSEQ multiplex PCR, and the TCRdb table lists in-frame clones only, not all of them. That table is the source of V, J and clone size, and D and trimming were worked out from the DNA. Of about 250,000 clones in the sample, approximately 90% were seen once. This clonotype was obtained from a man between 18 and 29 years old with active or convalescent COVID-19. Specimen: peripheral blood.

DNA for the CDR3: TGTGCCAGCTCACCCGACAGAAATTCACCCCTCCACTTT. Protein product: CASSPDRNSPLHF. The rearrangement joins TRBV18 to TRBJ1-6; a possible D gene is TRBD1 (5 bases). The CDR3 is 13 residues long. V lost 3 bases, J lost 7 bases, and 7 bases lay in between. Germline CDR1 and CDR2: KGHSH and LQKENI.